Below are 14 T cell receptor beta chains sequenced from a single sample in a study of blood T cell repertoires in COVID-19. TCRdb's table, derived via immunoSEQ multiplex PCR, lists solely in-frame clones and lacks some. This table has a few hundred thousand clones, 88% appearing once. Sequences were obtained from peripheral blood. The origin of the receptors is a woman in her 40s who had recovered from COVID-19.

The rearrangement links TRBV2 to TRBJ2-3, with a tentative D call TRBD2 (7 bases). Germline V gives CDR1 SNHLY, CDR2 FYNNEI. Between the trimmed V and J ends, which lost 8 bases and 4 bases, there was a span of 16 bases. CDR3 length: 14 amino acids. Here the CDR3 reads CASRVGGGSDTQYF. Here the CDR3 DNA reads TGTGCCAGCCGGGTGGGAGGGGGGTCAGATACGCAGTATTTT.

This chain links TRBV6-5 with TRBJ1-5; TRBD1 matches 7 bases. Germline V lookup: CDR1 MNHEY, CDR2 SVGAGI. The length of the CDR3 is 15 residues. Germline trimming cut 6 bases from V and 4 bases from J; bases unmatched to any gene: 9. This CDR3 reads CASRGLDRLNQPQHF. The CDR3 nucleotides are TGTGCCAGCAGGGGCCTGGACAGGCTTAATCAGCCCCAGCATTTT.

The chain joins TRBV5-4 to TRBJ2-1; a possible D gene is TRBD2 (6 bases). V shed 3 bases and J shed 7 bases, with 17 bases lying between them. This CDR3 region has 15 residues. In germline, CDR1 is SGHNT, CDR2 YYREEE (reference sequence). The chain's CDR3 is CASSSRGRGGNEQFF. CDR3 sequence (DNA): TGTGCCAGCAGCTCAAGGGGACGAGGAGGGAATGAGCAGTTCTTC.

The chain joins TRBV18 to TRBJ2-3, with TRBD1 as a possible D gene (6 bases). Per the germline V gene, CDR1 is KGHSH and CDR2 is LQKENI. The CDR3 sequence is 17 residues long. The V end was cut by 4 bases, the J end by 3 bases, with 20 bases between. DNA for the CDR3: TGTGCCAGCTCACGGGGGAGCCAGGGGTCGGTGACAGATACGCAGTATTTT. It codes for CASSRGSQGSVTDTQYF.

This clone has only a few counts. The V gene is TRBV21-1, the J gene TRBJ2-1; the DNA was not used to check the table's D call, TRBD2. TRBV21-1 is deemed a pseudogene. This CDR3 is built from 11 residues. The CDR3 is CASSPDNEQFF. The CDR3 DNA reads as TGTGCCAGCAGCCCCGACAATGAGCAGTTCTTC.

The chain uses TRBV6-4 and TRBJ2-5, with 11 bases lining up with TRBD2. The CDR3 has 17 residues. CDR1 and CDR2 (germline): MRHNA, SNTAGT. With 6 bases clipped from V and 0 bases from J, the junction kept 9 bases outside the gene matches. CDR3 sequence reads: CASRGTSGRGYQETQYF. The CDR3 DNA sequence: TGTGCCAGCAGGGGGACTAGCGGACGGGGGTACCAAGAGACCCAGTACTTC.

The V gene is TRBV4-3, the J gene TRBJ1-2, with 7 nucleotides matching TRBD1. From germline, CDR1 is LGHNA and CDR2 YSLEER. V shed 0 bases and J 5 bases; nucleotides not matched to a gene: 3. The CDR3 totals 14 residues. The CDR3 DNA sequence: TGCGCCAGCAGCCAAGAGGGCAGGGGGTATGGCTACACCTTC. This codes for CASSQEGRGYGYTF.

This clone was counted a few times. The chain combines TRBV9 with TRBJ1-4; perhaps TRBD1 as D (5 bases). This CDR3 has 17 residues. Germline CDR1 is SGDLS and CDR2 is YYNGEE. V lost 3 bases and J 0 bases, leaving 15 bases between the germline ends. CDR3 sequence reads: CASSALMGGTTNEKLFF. CDR3 sequence (DNA): TGTGCCAGCAGCGCCCTCATGGGGGGGACAACTAATGAAAAACTGTTTTTT.

This chain joins TRBV7-3 and TRBJ2-3, with D maybe TRBD2 (6 bases). Germline V CDR1 and CDR2: SGHTA, FQGTGA. The germline V and J ends were trimmed by 5 bases and 2 bases, with 17 bases remaining between them. CDR3 length equals 16 residues. The chain's CDR3 is CASSPLGSSATDTQYF. For the CDR3, the DNA is TGTGCCAGCAGCCCCCTCGGGAGTAGCGCCACAGATACGCAGTATTTT.

This rearrangement joins TRBV19 to TRBJ1-1, with unresolved D. This CDR3 spans 14 amino acids. CDR1 is LNHDA and CDR2 is SQIVND in the germline V gene (reference sequence). Deletions cut 4 bases from V and 1 base from J, with 10 bases between. The CDR3 bases are TGTGCCAGTAGTAGGTCCGGTAGGAACACTGAAGCTTTCTTT. This codes for CASSRSGRNTEAFF. Full variable domain (remainder filled in from reference TRBV19 and TRBJ1-1): DGGITQSPKYLFRKEGQNVTLSCEQNLNHDAMYWYRQDPGQGLRLIYYSQIVNDFQKGDIAEGYSVSREKKESFPLTVTSAQKNPTAFYLCASSRSGRNTEAFFGQGTRLTVV.

V and J are TRBV5-1 and TRBJ2-7, with D possibly TRBD1 on 5 matching bases. The CDR3 totals 15 residues. Per germline, CDR1 SGHRS and CDR2 YFSETQ. The ends were cut back, 5 bases at V and 3 bases at J, with 18 bases in the middle. The CDR3 reads CASRFHFVGHYEQYF. For the CDR3, the DNA is TGCGCCAGCAGGTTTCACTTCGTGGGGCACTACGAGCAGTACTTC.

This clone has only one observation. The J gene is TRBJ2-3, the V gene TRBV12-5; D might be TRBD2 (6 bases). The V and J ends lost 7 bases and 0 bases respectively, with 14 bases between them. This CDR3 is built from 15 residues. Germline V gene lookup returns CDR1 LGHNT and CDR2 FRNRAP. CDR3 sequence reads: CASANGGTSTDTQYF. The CDR3 DNA sequence: TGTGCTAGTGCCAATGGGGGGACTAGCACAGATACGCAGTATTTT.

The chain carries TRBV28 and TRBJ1-1, with unresolved D. The germline CDR1 and CDR2 sequences are MDHEN and SYDVKM. V gave up 5 bases and J gave up 6 bases, with 16 bases separating them. This CDR3 has 14 amino acids. DNA of the CDR3: TGTGCCAGCAGTCCGAGCGGAGGGCTCCCTGAAGCTTTCTTT. It is translated as CASSPSGGLPEAFF.

The CDR3 sequence: CAISESPSGSSTDTQYF. The CDR3, as DNA: TGTGCCATCAGTGAGTCGCCTAGCGGGAGTTCCACAGATACGCAGTATTTT. This chain joins TRBV10-3 and TRBJ2-3, with TRBD2 identical over 10 bases. CDR3 length equals 17 residues. V lost 0 bases to trimming and J lost 2 bases; unmatched junction nucleotides: 5. From germline, CDR1 is ENHRY and CDR2 SYGVKD.